This TCR beta chain was profiled in a study of blood T cell repertoires in COVID-19. Sequencing used immunoSEQ multiplex PCR; TCRdb keeps in-frame clones, though not all of them. The profile shows around 300,000 clones, around 90% of them singletons. Trimming removed 7 bases from V and 6 bases from J; junction bases left unmatched: 12. In germline, CDR1 is LNHDA, CDR2 SQIVND (reference sequence). The CDR3 spans 16 residues. Sequencing used PBMCs or T cells enriched from blood (not recorded which). The TCR was taken from a woman aged 40 to 50 who had recovered from COVID-19. The chain couples TRBV19 to TRBJ2-1; 10 nucleotides match TRBD2. Written as DNA, the CDR3 is TGTGCCAGTATAAGACTAGCGGGCTCACCCCTCAATGAGCAGTTCTTC. Protein: CASIRLAGSPLNEQFF.